The 32 T cell receptor beta chains below all came from one sample that was sequenced in a study of T cells in Graves' hyperthyroidism and ophthalmopathy. Amplification targeted TCR beta CDR3 regions from RNA transcripts. A first-round RT-PCR of the TCR CDR3 used the HTBI primer set. TCRdb re-analysed the multiplex PCR reads in MiXCR, keeping a single row per CDR3 protein. The sample holds 200,000 to 250,000 distinct CDR3 sequences, 15% to 20% seen once. Source material: blood. These receptors originate from a young woman with Graves' ophthalmopathy.

Comments on this clonotype: Given the absence of the conserved phenylalanine or tryptophan at the CDR3 end, a read error is likely. This rearrangement joins TRBV5-5 to TRBJ1-1; D is unclear. Germline lookup yields CDR1 SGHKS and CDR2 YYEKEE (reference sequence). V was trimmed by 0 bases and J by 1 base, leaving 13 bases between them. CDR3 length: 16 amino acids. For the CDR3, the DNA is TGTGCCAGCAGCTTGGGAACAGTGACCCAGAACACTGAAGCTTTCTCT. Protein: CASSLGTVTQNTEAFS.

The sample holds many counts of this clonotype. The DNA of the CDR3 is TGTGCCAGCAGCTCCTCCGGGACAGGGTGGCGGAATACGCAGTATTTT. This codes for CASSSSGTGWRNTQYF. The rearrangement links TRBV5-5 to TRBJ2-3; 9 nucleotides align to TRBD1. The CDR3 runs 16 residues. V shed 3 bases, J shed 7 bases, and the junction held 12 bases outside the gene matches. Germline lookup yields CDR1 SGHKS and CDR2 YYEKEE (reference sequence).

This clonotype was recorded many times. This chain connects TRBV27 to TRBJ1-1; D unclear. The germline V gene has CDR1 MNHEY and CDR2 SMNVEV (reference sequence). The CDR3 covers 16 residues. V was clipped by 0 bases and J by 0 bases, with 11 bases between them. The CDR3 here is CASSLSPPDLNTEAFF. In DNA, the CDR3 is TGTGCCAGCAGTTTATCCCCCCCAGATCTGAACACTGAAGCTTTCTTT.

This clonotype was recorded at least ten times. The genes are TRBV6-6 and TRBJ2-5; TRBD2 aligns across 16 bases. The V segment lost 2 bases and the J segment 3 bases; nucleotides outside the gene matches: 3. This CDR3 contains 17 residues. Germline V CDR1 and CDR2: MNHNY, SVGAGI (reference sequence). CDR3: CASSYPGLAGGKETQYF. The CDR3 nucleotides read TGTGCCAGCAGTTACCCGGGACTAGCGGGAGGGAAAGAGACCCAGTACTTC.

The sample holds many counts of this clonotype. The chain combines TRBV24-1 with TRBJ2-2; 8 bases match TRBD1. CDR1 and CDR2 from the germline V gene are KGHDR and SFDVKD. This CDR3 is 15 amino acids long. V was clipped by 7 bases and J by 5 bases; unmatched bases: 8. This CDR3 is CATRPGGLGTGELFF. DNA for the CDR3: TGTGCCACCAGGCCAGGGGGCTTGGGAACCGGGGAGCTGTTTTTT.

The sample holds many counts of this clonotype. The J gene is TRBJ2-1, the V gene TRBV19; possible D gene TRBD1, 6 bases. Per the germline V gene, CDR1 is LNHDA and CDR2 is SQIVND (reference sequence). The CDR3 is 14 residues long. V gave up 3 bases and J gave up 6 bases, with 12 bases separating them. CDR3 sequence: CASSIRPTGNEQFF. The CDR3 DNA follows: TGTGCCAGTAGTATCCGCCCGACAGGCAATGAGCAGTTCTTC.

This clonotype was observed a handful of times. The rearrangement uses TRBV19 and TRBJ2-7, with a tentative D call TRBD2 (5 bases). Germline V CDR1 and CDR2: LNHDA, SQIVND (reference sequence). Trimming took 5 bases from V and 0 from J, leaving 11 bases between them. The CDR3 length is 14 residues. CDR3 sequence (DNA): TGTGCCAGTAGTTGGGAGAGGAGCTCCTACGAGCAGTACTTC. This translates into CASSWERSSYEQYF. Together with reference TRBV19 and TRBJ2-7, the CDR3 gives the full variable domain: DGGITQSPKYLFRKEGQNVTLSCEQNLNHDAMYWYRQDPGQGLRLIYYSQIVNDFQKGDIAEGYSVSREKKESFPLTVTSAQKNPTAFYLCASSWERSSYEQYFGPGTRLTVT.

V gene TRBV3-1 combines with J gene TRBJ2-7; a weak D match, TRBD2 (5 bases). The ends were cut back, 2 bases at V and 6 bases at J, with 11 bases in the middle. The CDR3 runs 13 residues. Germline CDR1 is LGHDT and CDR2 is YNNKEL (reference sequence). DNA for the CDR3: TGTGCCAGCAGCCAAAGGGTAAGCGGCGAGCAGTACGTC. Translated: CASSQRVSGEQYV.

This clonotype was detected a few times. The chain couples TRBV4-3 to TRBJ2-6, with 8 bases fitting TRBD1. Trimming at V came to 0 bases and at J to 3 bases, leaving 7 bases not matched to a gene. The V gene's germline CDR1 is LGHNA and CDR2 YSLEER. This CDR3 is built from 18 residues. DNA of the CDR3: TGCGCCAGCAGCCAAGAGCGGCAGGGGGCAGGTGGGGCCAACGTCCTGACTTTC. Translating gives CASSQERQGAGGANVLTF.

This clonotype appeared many times. J is TRBJ2-3 and V is TRBV20-1, with 12 positions matching TRBD1. The germline V gene encodes CDR1 DFQATT and CDR2 SNEGSKA (reference sequence). V shed 5 bases and J 3 bases; nucleotides not matched to a gene: 15. This CDR3 contains 18 residues. CDR3 coding DNA: TGCAGTGCTCCCCGAAACCGGGGGACAGGGGGCACTACAGATACGCAGTATTTT. Translation: CSAPRNRGTGGTTDTQYF.

In its sample, this clonotype was seen many times. V gene TRBV12-3 or TRBV12-4 combines with J gene TRBJ2-1; perhaps TRBD2 as D (6 bases). The CDR3 sequence is 14 residues long. V gave up 8 bases and J gave up 0 bases, with 11 bases separating them. Here the CDR3 DNA reads TGTGCCAGCCTGGGGGGAAGCTCCTACAATGAGCAGTTCTTC. This translates into CASLGGSSYNEQFF.

This clonotype was seen many times. The rearrangement uses TRBV7-9 and TRBJ1-3; D perhaps matches TRBD1 (5 bases). Trimming took 3 bases from V and 5 from J, leaving 14 bases between them. The CDR3 extends over 15 amino acids. Per the germline V gene, CDR1 is SEHNR and CDR2 is FQNEAQ (reference sequence). CDR3 loop: CASSFGAGERNTIYF. CDR3 sequence (DNA): TGTGCCAGCAGCTTCGGGGCAGGAGAAAGAAACACCATATATTTT.

This chain joins TRBV20-1 and TRBJ1-3, with 9 positions matching TRBD1. The CDR3 has 14 amino acids. Per germline, CDR1 DFQATT and CDR2 SNEGSKA (reference sequence). Trimming removed 5 bases from V and 1 base from J; junction bases left unmatched: 3. This CDR3 is CSAVDRGSGNTIYF. DNA for the CDR3: TGCAGTGCTGTAGACAGGGGGTCTGGAAACACCATATATTTT.

The gene calls are TRBV30 and TRBJ1-2; 9 nucleotides match TRBD1. The CDR3 sequence is 15 residues long. Unmatched junction bases numbered 7, after V lost 1 base and J lost 4 bases. Germline V gives CDR1 GTSNPN, CDR2 SVGIG (reference sequence). The DNA for the CDR3 is TGTGCCTGGAGTGGGGGACAGGGACGAGGCTATGGCTACACCTTC. Its translation is CAWSGGQGRGYGYTF.

This clonotype was recorded many times. The V and J genes are TRBV15 and TRBJ2-3; 9 bases map to TRBD2. The CDR3 has 14 amino acids. Trimming at V came to 4 bases and at J to 3 bases, leaving 2 bases not matched to a gene. Per germline, CDR1 LNHNV and CDR2 YYDKDF (reference sequence). For the CDR3, the DNA is TGTGCCACCAGCACTGCGGGGGGGACAGATACGCAGTATTTT. Protein product: CATSTAGGTDTQYF.

V and J are TRBV19 and TRBJ1-2; D remains ambiguous. This CDR3 has 11 residues. Germline assignment: CDR1 LNHDA and CDR2 SQIVND (reference sequence). The germline V and J ends were trimmed by 3 bases and 6 bases, with 5 bases remaining between them. The CDR3 bases are TGTGCCAGTAGTATCGGGCATGGCTACACCTTC. Its translation is CASSIGHGYTF.

The rearrangement joins TRBV29-1 to TRBJ1-4; 7 positions match TRBD1. CDR1 is SQVTM, CDR2 ANQGSEA, per germline. The CDR3 length is 14 residues. J lost 9 bases, V lost 4 bases, and 11 bases had no gene match. CDR3 protein: CSVAPQGRGKKLFF. CDR3 nucleotide sequence: TGCAGCGTTGCCCCACAGGGGAGAGGTAAAAAACTGTTTTTT.

This clonotype was seen at least ten times. This chain joins TRBV7-2 and TRBJ1-1; D unresolved. The CDR3 has 14 residues. Germline-derived CDR1 and CDR2 are SGHTA and FQGNSA. V lost 5 bases and J lost 6, with 16 bases in between. The CDR3 here is CASSRTRSTAEAFF. The DNA for the CDR3 is TGTGCCAGCAGCAGGACCCGGAGCACTGCTGAAGCTTTCTTT.

In this sample, this clonotype turned up many times. This chain links TRBV28 with TRBJ2-5; D might be TRBD2 (6 bases). Trimming stripped 7 bases from V and 7 bases from J, with 16 bases between. The CDR3 is made up of 13 amino acids. The V gene's germline CDR1 is MDHEN and CDR2 SYDVKM. The CDR3 DNA sequence: TGTGCCAGCACCTCCCTAGCGACGGGGACCCAGTACTTC. Translation: CASTSLATGTQYF.

In this sample, this clonotype turned up many times. The chain recombines TRBV5-5 with TRBJ2-1; D may be TRBD2 (6 bases). Trimming removed 4 bases at V and 10 bases at J, with 24 bases between. This CDR3 contains 16 residues. CDR1 and CDR2 (germline): SGHKS, YYEKEE (reference sequence). The DNA for the CDR3 is TGTGCCAGCAGCCCTCTACTAGCCCTATCGGTTGAAGAGCAGTTCTTC. Protein product: CASSPLLALSVEEQFF.

This clonotype was detected many times. This chain joins TRBV4-1 and TRBJ2-2, with D unclear. CDR3 size: 19 residues. V dropped 0 bases and J dropped 0 bases, with 17 bases sitting between them. The V gene's germline CDR1 is MGHRA and CDR2 YSYEKL. The CDR3 protein is CASSQDWARAGANTGELFF. The CDR3 DNA sequence: TGCGCCAGCAGCCAAGATTGGGCTCGGGCAGGAGCGAACACCGGGGAGCTGTTTTTT.

As regards this clonotype: Being one base from a much bigger clone, this may be a read error. J is TRBJ2-7 and V is TRBV20-1; tentative D call: TRBD1 (6 bases). The V gene's germline CDR1 is DFQATT and CDR2 SNEGSKA (reference sequence). CDR3 length: 14 residues. CDR3 amino acids: CSARGPRDTYGQYF. CDR3 nucleotide sequence: TGCAGTGCTAGAGGGCCCCGGGACACCTACGGGCAGTACTTC.

This clonotype has a count of ten or more. The chain has TRBV7-9 and TRBJ2-3; D could derive from TRBD1 or TRBD2 (5 bases each). The V gene's germline CDR1 is SEHNR and CDR2 FQNEAQ (reference sequence). V lost 5 bases and J 5 bases, leaving 20 bases between the germline ends. CDR3 length: 16 amino acids. The CDR3 protein is CASSHSVPGLGDTQYF. The CDR3 DNA reads as TGTGCCAGCAGCCACTCGGTCCCGGGGCTAGGAGATACGCAGTATTTT.

This sequence joins TRBV6-1 and TRBJ2-1; 9 bases are a match to TRBD2. The junction had 6 bases not matched to a gene; V was cut back by 5 bases and J by 10 bases. Germline V gene data show CDR1 as MNHNS and CDR2 as SASEGT. CDR3 size: 13 residues. The CDR3 here is CASSSGGGVEQFF. The CDR3 DNA sequence: TGTGCCAGCAGTTCAGGCGGGGGGGTAGAGCAGTTCTTC.

The rearrangement uses TRBV30 and TRBJ2-7; 10 positions agree with TRBD2. The germline V gene encodes CDR1 GTSNPN and CDR2 SVGIG (reference sequence). With V trimmed by 3 bases and J by 4 bases, 9 bases remained unmatched. The CDR3 sequence is 15 residues long. The CDR3 loop reads CAWRVAGGHGYEQYF. In nucleotides, the CDR3 is TGTGCCTGGAGGGTAGCGGGGGGACATGGATACGAGCAGTACTTC.

This clonotype was found many times. This sequence joins TRBV7-9 and TRBJ1-5, with D unresolved. V lost 1 base and J 4 bases, leaving 5 bases between the germline ends. Germline assignment: CDR1 SEHNR and CDR2 FQNEAQ (reference sequence). CDR3 length: 13 residues. The CDR3 DNA reads TGTGCCAGCAGCTTAGGTCCAAATCAGCCCCAGCATTTT. Its translation is CASSLGPNQPQHF.

In its sample, this clonotype was seen many times. DNA for the CDR3: TGTGCCACCAGTGATTCACGGGACCCCGGCATGAAGACCCAGTACTTC. This translates into CATSDSRDPGMKTQYF. The gene calls are TRBV24-1 and TRBJ2-5; D could derive from TRBD1 or TRBD2 (5 bases each). CDR1 KGHDR and CDR2 SFDVKD come from the germline V gene. This CDR3 spans 16 amino acids. Trimming cost V 2 bases and J 6 bases, with 18 bases left between them.

This clonotype came up many times. The chain links TRBV6-1 to TRBJ1-6; TRBD1 is a possible D gene (5 bases). CDR1 MNHNS and CDR2 SASEGT come from the germline V gene. This CDR3 is built from 15 residues. The V end lost 5 bases, the J end lost 10 bases, and 18 bases lay between the germline ends. The CDR3 here is CASSPTPGSGSPLHF. The CDR3, as DNA: TGTGCCAGCAGTCCCACCCCAGGGTCGGGGTCACCCCTCCACTTT.

The table lists this clonotype with many counts. This sequence joins TRBV5-1 and TRBJ2-5; D is possibly TRBD1 (6 bases). This CDR3 is built from 14 residues. Germline-derived CDR1 and CDR2 are SGHRS and YFSETQ. The ends were cut back, 4 bases at V and 1 base at J, with 11 bases in the middle. This CDR3 reads CASSHYRVQETQYF. The CDR3 bases are TGCGCCAGCAGCCATTACAGGGTCCAAGAGACCCAGTACTTC. Combining the CDR3 with reference TRBV5-1 and TRBJ2-5 gives the whole variable domain KAGVTQTPRYLIKTRGQQVTLSCSPISGHRSVSWYQQTPGQGLQFLFEYFSETQRNKGNFPGRFSGRQFSNSRSEMNVSTLELGDSALYLCASSHYRVQETQYFGPGTRLLVL.

This clonotype was seen repeatedly, ten times or more. This chain joins TRBV7-8 and TRBJ2-7, with TRBD1 matching over 8 bases. This CDR3 has 13 amino acids. Trimming took 8 bases from V and 5 from J; bases not matched to a gene: 8. The germline gives CDR1 SGHVS, CDR2 FQNEAQ. DNA for the CDR3: TGTGCCAGCTCCCGGACAGGGTGGGACGAGCAGTACTTC. This codes for CASSRTGWDEQYF.

The chain joins TRBV29-1 to TRBJ2-5, with 13 nucleotides matching TRBD2. Germline V CDR1 and CDR2: SQVTM, ANQGSEA. The CDR3 length is 17 residues. V was clipped by 6 bases and J by 2 bases; unmatched bases: 12. The DNA of the CDR3 is TGCAGCGTCTCCTACCCCGGGACTAGCGGGAATCAAGAGACCCAGTACTTC. Translated, it gives CSVSYPGTSGNQETQYF. The full variable domain, its missing parts supplied by reference TRBV29-1 and TRBJ2-5, is SAVISQKPSRDICQRGTSLTIQCQVDSQVTMMFWYRQQPGQSLTLIATANQGSEATYESGFVIDKFPISRPNLTFSTLTVSNMSPEDSSIYLCSVSYPGTSGNQETQYFGPGTRLLVL.

This clonotype was detected a few times. The V gene is TRBV4-2, the J gene TRBJ2-2; no reliable D call. V was trimmed by 0 bases and J by 0 bases, leaving 11 bases between them. This CDR3 is 17 amino acids long. Germline assignment: CDR1 LGHNA and CDR2 YNFKEQ. The CDR3 loop is CASSQDFGRPNTGELFF. CDR3 nucleotide sequence: TGTGCCAGCAGCCAAGATTTCGGCAGGCCGAACACCGGGGAGCTGTTTTTT.